The clone carrying this TCR beta chain has a handful of counts. This entry belongs to a study of T-cell reconstitution after alpha-beta-depleted transplantation in children. Library preparation (for TCRbeta) was performed with unique molecular identifiers. TCRdb called the PCR reads again in MiXCR, with one record for every CDR3 protein. The sample holds some 350,000 distinct CDR3 sequences, around a tenth seen once. This CDR3 has 17 amino acids. V was pared by 5 bases and J by 4 bases, with 15 bases of the junction left unmatched. Germline assignment: CDR1 SGHRS and CDR2 YFSETQ. The origin of this receptor is a human donor who donated a stem cell graft to a child with acute lymphoblastic leukemia. Sequencing used PBMCs from the stem cell graft donor, obtained from the stem cell graft. V and J are TRBV5-1 and TRBJ2-1, with 7 bases matching TRBD1. This chain's CDR3 is CASRLSQGVGGYNEQFF. In nucleotides, the CDR3 is TGCGCCAGCAGACTTAGCCAGGGGGTTGGAGGATACAATGAGCAGTTCTTC.